Shown below are 17 T cell receptor beta chains from a single sample sequenced in a study of blood T cell repertoires in COVID-19. Profiling relied on immunoSEQ multiplex PCR, and the TCRdb table lists in-frame clones only, not all of them. The repertoire holds 300,000 to 350,000 clones, with roughly 90% as singletons. The sample comprised PBMCs or T cells enriched from blood (not recorded which). All receptors derive from a woman younger than 45 who had been exposed to COVID-19.

The gene calls are TRBV5-1 and TRBJ1-5; TRBD1 matches at 7 bases. V gave up 4 bases and J gave up 2 bases; unmatched junction bases: 3. Germline V CDR1 and CDR2: SGHRS, YFSETQ. This CDR3 has 14 amino acids. The CDR3 loop reads CASSTTGGNQPQHF. The CDR3 bases are TGCGCCAGCAGCACCACAGGGGGCAATCAGCCCCAGCATTTT.

This chain joins TRBV9 and TRBJ2-5, with 7 nucleotides matching TRBD2. The V gene end was trimmed by 4 bases and the J gene end by 4 bases; junction bases not matched to a gene: 10. Germline values: CDR1 SGDLS, CDR2 YYNGEE. The CDR3 extends over 15 amino acids. The DNA of the CDR3 is TGTGCCAGCAGCCCCGCAGGGAGGGCCGGAGAGACCCAGTACTTC. As protein: CASSPAGRAGETQYF.

The chain couples TRBV19 to TRBJ1-2; TRBD1 agrees at 7 bases. Germline CDR1 is LNHDA and CDR2 is SQIVND (reference sequence). Trimming took 7 bases from V and 5 from J; bases not matched to a gene: 10. This CDR3 has 14 amino acids. CDR3 protein: CASNPMTGRYGYTF. CDR3 nucleotides: TGTGCCAGTAACCCAATGACAGGGAGATATGGCTACACCTTC.

This clone was found a few times. The chain employs TRBV15 and TRBJ2-1; 13 bases are shared with TRBD2. Germline trimming cut 6 bases from V and 0 bases from J; bases unmatched to any gene: 5. Germline V gives CDR1 LNHNV, CDR2 YYDKDF (reference sequence). This CDR3 spans 17 amino acids. The CDR3 loop is CATRTSGRLSSYNEQFF. The DNA of the CDR3 is TGTGCCACCAGGACTAGCGGGAGGTTGAGCTCCTACAATGAGCAGTTCTTC.

The sample holds one count of this clone. The chain uses TRBV24-1 and TRBJ1-5; 7 nucleotides line up with TRBD1. The germline V gene has CDR1 KGHDR and CDR2 SFDVKD. V shed 4 bases and J 1 base; nucleotides not matched to a gene: 0. This CDR3 has 14 residues. CDR3 nucleotide sequence: TGTGCCACCAGTGAGGACAGGAGCAATCAGCCCCAGCATTTT. Protein product: CATSEDRSNQPQHF.

This chain uses TRBV28 with TRBJ1-1, with 8 bases that match TRBD1. The CDR3 runs 17 residues. J lost 1 base, V lost 6 bases, and 13 bases had no gene match. From germline, CDR1 is MDHEN and CDR2 SYDVKM. For the CDR3, the DNA is TGTGCCAGCAGACCAGGGGGCGGGAAGGGGACGAACACTGAAGCTTTCTTT. Translating it yields CASRPGGGKGTNTEAFF.

J is TRBJ2-7 and V is TRBV28; tentatively, D is TRBD1 (7 bases). Trimming took off 10 bases at V and 1 base at J, with 11 bases between the two ends. The CDR3 consists of 12 residues. Per the germline V gene, CDR1 is MDHEN and CDR2 is SYDVKM. This chain's CDR3 is CAIQGGSYEQYF. CDR3 nucleotide sequence: TGTGCCATCCAGGGGGGTTCCTACGAGCAGTACTTC.

The chain joins TRBV7-7 to TRBJ2-5; D possibly corresponds to TRBD2 (5 bases). Trimming removed 0 bases from V and 1 base from J, with 18 bases in between. The CDR3 is made up of 18 amino acids. In germline, CDR1 is SSHAT, CDR2 FNYEAQ (reference sequence). For the CDR3, the DNA is TGTGCCAGCAGCTTAGCGACTATCGGGATTTGGGGCCAAGAGACCCAGTACTTC. Translation gives CASSLATIGIWGQETQYF.

This chain connects TRBV11-3 to TRBJ1-1; no clear D gene. Between the trimmed V and J ends, which lost 2 bases and 2 bases, there was a span of 12 bases. CDR1 SGHNT and CDR2 YENEEA come from the germline V gene. This CDR3 contains 15 residues. The CDR3 region has the DNA TGTGCCAGCAGCTTAAAAAGACAACTCAACACTGAAGCTTTCTTT. Amino acid sequence: CASSLKRQLNTEAFF. Supplemented by reference TRBV11-3 and TRBJ1-1, the full variable domain reads EAGVVQSPRYKIIEKKQPVAFWCNPISGHNTLYWYLQNLGQGPELLIRYENEEAVDDSQLPKDRFSAERLKGVDSTLKIQPAELGDSAVYLCASSLKRQLNTEAFFGQGTRLTVV.

This chain uses TRBV9 with TRBJ2-2, with 16 bases that match TRBD2. The length of the CDR3 is 19 residues. Germline V gene data show CDR1 as SGDLS and CDR2 as YYNGEE. Trimming cost V 2 bases and J 1 base; bases outside gene matches: 5. CDR3 amino acids: CASSVMGLAGGLNTGELFF. The CDR3 DNA follows: TGTGCCAGCAGCGTGATGGGACTAGCGGGAGGGTTGAACACCGGGGAGCTGTTTTTT.

The table lists this clone with a count of one. J is TRBJ2-1 and V is TRBV5-4, with 9 bases lining up with TRBD1. V shed 7 bases, J shed 4 bases, and the junction held 3 bases outside the gene matches. Germline CDR1 and CDR2: SGHNT and YYREEE (reference sequence). This CDR3 region has 13 residues. The DNA of the CDR3 is TGTGCCAGCCGGGACAGGGATTACAATGAGCAGTTCTTC. Protein product: CASRDRDYNEQFF.

CDR3 bases: TGTGCCAGCAGCTCCTCCCCCTCGACAGAAACTAGAAACACCATATATTTT. Its translation is CASSSSPSTETRNTIYF. The V and J genes are TRBV7-9 and TRBJ1-3; D perhaps matches TRBD1 (5 bases). CDR1 and CDR2 from the germline V gene are SEHNR and FQNEAQ (reference sequence). The CDR3 is 17 amino acids. Trimming removed 4 bases at V and 5 bases at J, with 21 bases between.

The chain couples TRBV28 to TRBJ2-3, with 11 nucleotides matching TRBD2. V lost 3 bases to trimming and J lost 2 bases; unmatched junction nucleotides: 19. The CDR3 length is 21 residues. The germline gives CDR1 MDHEN, CDR2 SYDVKM. The CDR3 bases are TGTGCCAGCAGTTTTCTCCTCCTCCACGAAAAACTAGCGGGAGACACAGATACGCAGTATTTT. Translation: CASSFLLLHEKLAGDTDTQYF.

The chain has TRBV27 and TRBJ1-1, with D unclear. CDR1 and CDR2 from the germline V gene are MNHEY and SMNVEV (reference sequence). This CDR3 has 13 residues. V was pared by 6 bases and J by 2 bases, with 10 bases between. This CDR3 is CASSVAANTEAFF. For the CDR3, the DNA is TGTGCCAGCAGCGTAGCGGCTAACACTGAAGCTTTCTTT.

V usage is TRBV19 and J usage is TRBJ1-1, with a tentative D call TRBD1 (6 bases). Trimming removed 3 bases from V and 3 bases from J, with 17 bases in between. The V gene's germline CDR1 is LNHDA and CDR2 SQIVND (reference sequence). The CDR3 runs 16 residues. The CDR3 coding sequence is TGTGCCAGTAGTATTAAGGACAGCCCCGCCGACACTGAAGCTTTCTTT. Translation: CASSIKDSPADTEAFF.

The chain couples TRBV6-5 to TRBJ2-2; D uncertain. This CDR3 contains 14 residues. CDR1 is MNHEY and CDR2 is SVGAGI in the germline V gene. The V end lost 4 bases, the J end lost 0 bases, and 6 bases lay between the germline ends. In DNA form, the CDR3 reads TGTGCCAGCAGTTTTACACCGAACACCGGGGAGCTGTTTTTT. Its protein is CASSFTPNTGELFF.

This clone was detected once. This chain uses TRBV20-1 with TRBJ1-1; the match to TRBD1 covers 7 bases. The CDR3 has 11 residues. Germline loops: CDR1 DFQATT, CDR2 SNEGSKA (reference sequence). The CDR3 is CRSTGDTEAFF. For the CDR3, the DNA is TGCAGGTCAACAGGGGACACTGAAGCTTTCTTT.